This record concerns one T cell receptor beta chain sequence. The sample comes from a study of blood T cell repertoires in COVID-19. Study-level background: The samples span acute and convalescent COVID-19 from the United States, Italy and Spain. Sample material is recorded as cDNA or gDNA derived from T cells, B-cell-depleted T cells, or PBMCs.

Method: immunoSEQ multiplex PCR; TCRdb's copy keeps in-frame clones and lacks some. The sample lists over 250,000 clones; 85% to 90% were seen once. Trimming removed 4 bases from V and 3 bases from J; junction bases left unmatched: 6. Germline lookup yields CDR1 SGHRS and CDR2 YFSETQ. This CDR3 has 16 residues. Sequencing was carried out using peripheral blood. This chain links TRBV5-1 with TRBJ2-1, with 11 positions matching TRBD2. This TCR was recovered from a woman aged 40-49 years who had recovered from COVID-19. Here the CDR3 DNA reads TGCGCCAGCAGCCCCCGACTAGCGGGAAACTACAATGAGCAGTTCTTC. This sequence encodes CASSPRLAGNYNEQFF.